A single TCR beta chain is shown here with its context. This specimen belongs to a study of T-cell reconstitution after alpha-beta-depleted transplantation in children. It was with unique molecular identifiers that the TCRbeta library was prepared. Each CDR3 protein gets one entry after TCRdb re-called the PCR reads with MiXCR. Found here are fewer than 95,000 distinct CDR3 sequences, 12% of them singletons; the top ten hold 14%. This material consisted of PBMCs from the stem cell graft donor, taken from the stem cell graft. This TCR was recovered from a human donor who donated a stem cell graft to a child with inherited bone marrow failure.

CDR3 sequence reads: CASSVEGVNNEQFF. The CDR3 nucleotides read TGTGCCAGCAGCGTAGAAGGGGTGAACAATGAGCAGTTCTTC. The chain links TRBV9 to TRBJ2-1; D perhaps matches TRBD1 (5 bases). Trimming removed 0 bases from V and 5 bases from J, with 9 bases in between. Germline-derived CDR1 and CDR2 are SGDLS and YYNGEE. The CDR3 runs to 14 residues.